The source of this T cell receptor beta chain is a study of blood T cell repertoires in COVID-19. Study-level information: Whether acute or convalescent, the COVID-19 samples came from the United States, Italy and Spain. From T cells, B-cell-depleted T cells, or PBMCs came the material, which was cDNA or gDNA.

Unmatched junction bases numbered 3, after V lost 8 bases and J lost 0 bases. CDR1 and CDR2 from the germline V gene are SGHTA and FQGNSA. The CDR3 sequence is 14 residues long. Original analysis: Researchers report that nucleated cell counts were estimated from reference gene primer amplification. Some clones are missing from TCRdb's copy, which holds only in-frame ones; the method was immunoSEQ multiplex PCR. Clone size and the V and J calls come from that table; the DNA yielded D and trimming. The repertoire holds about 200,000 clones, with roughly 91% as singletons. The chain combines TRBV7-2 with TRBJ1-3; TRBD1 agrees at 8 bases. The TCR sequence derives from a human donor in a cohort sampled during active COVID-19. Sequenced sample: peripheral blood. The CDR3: CASSTGVSGNTIYF. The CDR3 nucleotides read TGTGCCAGCTCGACAGGGGTCTCTGGAAACACCATATATTTT.